The 31 T cell receptor beta chains below come from one sample, sequenced in a study of tumor and adjacent non-tumor tissue in lung cancer. The library came from three nested PCR rounds adapted from ARM-PCR protocols. TCRdb fed the multiplex PCR reads into MiXCR, producing one record per CDR3 protein. The table includes more than 45,000 distinct CDR3 sequences, about 70% detected once. RNA was extracted from bulk tissue without any cell sorting. More than 3 cm separated this lung sample from the edge of the tumor. Sequencing was performed on distant non-tumor lung tissue. Receptor source: a woman aged 55-69 years with non-small cell lung cancer.

On this clonotype itself: Germline is not matched at one junction end, which may reflect a read error. V is TRBV4-2 and J is TRBJ2-1, with 8 bases that match TRBD2. The germline gives CDR1 LGHNA, CDR2 YNFKEQ. This CDR3 is built from 16 residues. CDR3 amino acids: CANSLSQREPVNEQFF. Written as DNA, the CDR3 is TGTGCCAACAGCCTCTCACAGCGGGAGCCTGTCAATGAGCAGTTCTTC.

V and J are TRBV5-1 and TRBJ2-3; 8 bases fit TRBD1. Trimming cost V 4 bases and J 0 bases; bases outside gene matches: 7. This CDR3 region has 16 residues. CDR1 SGHRS and CDR2 YFSETQ come from the germline V gene. The CDR3 DNA reads TGCGCCAGCAGCGCCCGACAGGGGCTTAGCACAGATACGCAGTATTTT. Its protein product is CASSARQGLSTDTQYF.

On this clonotype itself: With a much larger clone just one base away, this may be a read error. The rearrangement joins TRBV14 to TRBJ2-5, with D perhaps being TRBD1 or TRBD2 (5 bases each). CDR3 size: 13 residues. Germline V gives CDR1 SGHDN, CDR2 FVKESK. Trimming removed 2 bases at V and 7 bases at J, with 11 bases between. CDR3 residues: CASSQFPGGTQYF. CDR3 in DNA: TGTGCCAGCAGCCAATTCCCTGGGGGGACCCAGTACTTC.

The chain links TRBV11-2 to TRBJ2-5; 10 bases match TRBD1. CDR1 is SGHAT, CDR2 FQNNGV, per germline. The CDR3 totals 15 residues. V lost 4 bases to trimming and J lost 7 bases; unmatched junction nucleotides: 9. As DNA, the CDR3 is TGTGCCAGCAGCTCGAAAGAGACAGGGGGCAGGACCCAGTACTTC. Translating it yields CASSSKETGGRTQYF.

Remarks on this clonotype: One junction end disagrees with the germline gene, perhaps due to a read error. The chain uses TRBV4-3 and TRBJ2-7; 7 bases match TRBD1. There are 13 residues in the CDR3. Germline CDR1 reads LGHNA; CDR2 reads YSLEER. The CDR3, as DNA: TGCGCCAGCAGCCATGTAGGGGGCATCGAGCATTACTTC. This codes for CASSHVGGIEHYF.

Note on this clonotype: Since no conserved phenylalanine or tryptophan closes the CDR3, a read error is the likely cause. It is unclear where the CDR3 begins or ends on the DNA, so no DNA is shown, and the CDR3 is as TCRdb lists it. The chain links TRBV6-2 or TRBV6-3 to TRBJ2-1; no DNA check was done on the table's D call, TRBD2. Germline lookup yields CDR1 MNHEY and CDR2 SVGEGT. The CDR3 spans 16 residues, counting both ends. The CDR3 here is CDSSRRQGLDYNEQFI.

In its sample, this clonotype was seen a few times. The rearrangement uses TRBV20-1 and TRBJ1-5; D not certain. Trimming stripped 0 bases from V and 6 bases from J, with 12 bases between. This CDR3 is 14 amino acids long. CDR1 DFQATT and CDR2 SNEGSKA come from the germline V gene (reference sequence). CDR3 residues: CSARDRPRGQPQHF. As DNA, the CDR3 is TGCAGTGCTAGAGATCGCCCTCGGGGTCAGCCCCAGCATTTT.

With regard to this clonotype: The junction does not match germline at one end; this may be a read error. The V gene is TRBV4-3, the J gene TRBJ2-1; TRBD1 is a possible D gene (6 bases). The CDR3 totals 15 residues. Per germline, CDR1 LGHNA and CDR2 YSLEER. In DNA, the CDR3 is TGCGCCGGCAGCCAAGATCCAAGGGGGATGAATGAGGAGTTCTTC. It yields the protein CAGSQDPRGMNEEFF.

This clonotype is a singleton in its sample. The limits of the CDR3 on the DNA are not certain, so only TCRdb's listed CDR3 is given. The chain links TRBV6-6 to TRBJ1-2. Looked up from germline, CDR1 is MNHNY and CDR2 is SVGAGI (reference sequence). The CDR3 spans 14 residues, counting both ends. CDR3: CARRTRTANYGCTF.

This clonotype was seen just once. A much larger clone lies one base from this, so it may be a read error. The chain recombines TRBV20-1 with TRBJ2-7, with TRBD2 matching 8 bases. The CDR3 loop spans 17 amino acids. Germline V gene sequence: CDR1 DFQATT, CDR2 SNEGSKA (reference sequence). J lost 0 bases, V lost 0 bases, and 10 bases had no gene match. CDR3 in amino acids: CSARDGDASGFSYEQYF. CDR3 bases: TGCAGTGCTAGAGATGGCGATGCTAGCGGGTTCTCCTACGAGCAGTACTTC.

About this clonotype itself: At one end, the junction sequence differs from germline, possibly due to a read error. The CDR3 nucleotides read TGTGCCAGCAGCCAGAAAGTGGGCGCCAGGTCCTACAATGAGCGGTTCTTC. This encodes CASSQKVGARSYNERFF. This sequence joins TRBV28 and TRBJ2-1; no definite D call. This CDR3 contains 17 residues. Germline lookup yields CDR1 MDHEN and CDR2 SYDVKM.

The rearrangement uses TRBV5-4 and TRBJ2-3; 8 positions match TRBD1. The CDR3 loop spans 13 amino acids. J was trimmed by 8 bases and V by 6 bases; bases with no gene match: 8. Germline values: CDR1 SGHNT, CDR2 YYREEE (reference sequence). CDR3 region: CASNTADRGTQYF. DNA of the CDR3: TGTGCCAGCAACACGGCCGACAGGGGTACGCAGTATTTT.

The chain employs TRBV5-6 and TRBJ2-4, with D perhaps matching TRBD1 (6 bases). Between the trimmed V and J ends, which lost 5 bases and 8 bases, there was a span of 20 bases. Germline-derived CDR1 and CDR2 are SGHDT and YYEEEE. This CDR3 has 15 amino acids. The DNA of the CDR3 is TGTGCCAGCAGACAACAGGGACACGTAACTGACATTCAGTACTTC. Translating gives CASRQQGHVTDIQYF.

For this clonotype: Germline is not matched at one junction end, which may reflect a read error. V gene TRBV4-2 combines with J gene TRBJ2-3; a possible D gene is TRBD2 (6 bases). Germline loops: CDR1 LGHNA, CDR2 YNFKEQ. The CDR3 loop spans 17 amino acids. The CDR3 region is CASSQDWEQSSADTQYF. In nucleotides, the CDR3 is TGTGCTAGCAGCCAAGATTGGGAGCAGTCTAGCGCAGATACGCAGTATTTT.

This clonotype was counted only a few times. The rearrangement uses TRBV20-1 and TRBJ2-5; 12 bases align to TRBD2. Per the germline V gene, CDR1 is DFQATT and CDR2 is SNEGSKA (reference sequence). The CDR3 has 14 residues. With 2 bases clipped from V and 4 bases from J, the junction kept 2 bases outside the gene matches. Here the CDR3 reads CSARLAGGRETQYF. In DNA form, the CDR3 reads TGCAGTGCTAGACTAGCGGGGGGGCGAGAGACCCAGTACTTC.

About this clonotype: Germline is not matched at one junction end, which may reflect a read error. The CDR3 loop reads CTSSESGYMANTF. The CDR3 bases are TGTACCAGCAGCGAAAGCGGGTATATGGCGAACACCTTC. The chain couples TRBV11-1 to TRBJ1-2, with D uncertain. CDR3 length equals 13 residues. Germline V gives CDR1 SGHAT, CDR2 FQDESV (reference sequence).

Points on this clonotype: At one end, the junction sequence differs from germline, possibly due to a read error. This sequence joins TRBV30 and TRBJ1-3; weak D call: TRBD1 (5 bases). Germline assignment: CDR1 GTSNPN and CDR2 SVGIG (reference sequence). This CDR3 is 14 amino acids long. CDR3 loop: CAWSVPGAGNTICF. CDR3 in DNA: TGTGCCTGGAGTGTACCCGGGGCCGGAAACACCATATGTTTT.

As for this clonotype: An end of the junction does not agree with germline; a read error may underlie this. The chain recombines TRBV5-4 with TRBJ1-2; D may be TRBD1 (6 bases). The CDR3 has 15 residues. Germline CDR1 reads SGHNT; CDR2 reads YYREEE (reference sequence). This chain's CDR3 is CTSNPQGGGQWCYTF. The CDR3 nucleotides read TGTACCAGCAACCCCCAAGGAGGGGGGCAGTGGTGCTACACCTTC.

About this clonotype itself: A junction end diverges from the germline sequence, so it may reflect a read error. The V gene is TRBV6-2 or TRBV6-3, the J gene TRBJ2-1; D may be TRBD1 (5 bases). CDR1 is MNHEY and CDR2 is SVGEGT in the germline V gene. This CDR3 is 14 amino acids long. In DNA, the CDR3 is TGTGCCAGCAGCCCACAGGAGACAGCTAATGAACAGTTCTTC. This codes for CASSPQETANEQFF.

In regard to this clonotype: A much bigger clone sits one base away, suggesting this may be a read error. The CDR3 ends on some other residue instead of the conserved phenylalanine or tryptophan, so this is likely a read error. CDR3 nucleotide sequence: TGTGCCAGCAGCTCCGGGACAGGGATCTCTAGCACAGATACGCAGTATTCT. Amino acids: CASSSGTGISSTDTQYS. The V call is TRBV7-9, the J call TRBJ2-3; 9 bases align to TRBD1. V was clipped by 4 bases and J by 0 bases; unmatched bases: 8. CDR3 length equals 17 residues. CDR1 SEHNR and CDR2 FQNEAQ come from the germline V gene (reference sequence).

CDR3 bases: TGCGCCAGCAGCTCGAATACGGGGAGGGGAGGCACAGATACGCAGTATTTT. It translates to CASSSNTGRGGTDTQYF. This rearrangement joins TRBV4-3 to TRBJ2-3, with 7 bases that match TRBD2. The V gene end was trimmed by 5 bases and the J gene end by 1 base; junction bases not matched to a gene: 12. This CDR3 has 17 amino acids. Per the germline V gene, CDR1 is LGHNA and CDR2 is YSLEER.

Concerning this clonotype: An end of the junction differs from the germline gene, which may be a read error. The chain employs TRBV6-5 and TRBJ2-5, with 9 bases fitting TRBD1. The CDR3 sequence is 14 residues long. Germline values: CDR1 MNHEY, CDR2 SVGAGI. The CDR3 loop reads CTSGLTGGQKTQYF. DNA of the CDR3: TGTACCAGCGGTCTGACAGGGGGTCAAAAGACCCAGTACTTC.

For this clonotype: Mismatch with germline at one junction end may stem from a read error. The chain recombines TRBV29-1 with TRBJ2-7, with D possibly being TRBD2 (6 bases). There are 14 residues in the CDR3. Germline CDR1 is SQVTM and CDR2 is ANQGSEA. In DNA form, the CDR3 reads TGTAGCGTTGTTGCAGAGTCCCTAGGGAGGGAGCAGTACTTC. It codes for CSVVAESLGREQYF.

This chain connects TRBV7-9 to TRBJ2-5; TRBD2 aligns across 7 bases. With 10 bases clipped from V and 0 bases from J, the junction kept 8 bases outside the gene matches. Per the germline V gene, CDR1 is SEHNR and CDR2 is FQNEAQ (reference sequence). The CDR3 is made up of 14 amino acids. The CDR3 DNA reads TGTGCCAACACCATGGGGGGGTACCAAGAGACCCAGTACTTC. Residues: CANTMGGYQETQYF.

About this clonotype: Germline is not matched at one junction end, which may reflect a read error. The chain uses TRBV6-2 or TRBV6-3 and TRBJ1-1, with a possible D match to TRBD1 (5 bases). The germline V gene has CDR1 MNHEY and CDR2 SVGEGT. The CDR3 is 14 residues long. CDR3 sequence reads: CASNHGRGGTEAVF. DNA for the CDR3: TGTGCCAGCAATCATGGCCGGGGCGGCACTGAAGCTGTCTTT.

As regards this clonotype: The junction differs from germline at one of its ends, possibly a read error. This sequence joins TRBV7-2 and TRBJ1-4; 11 nucleotides line up with TRBD1. Germline V gene data show CDR1 as SGHTA and CDR2 as FQGNSA. CDR3 size: 17 residues. CDR3 nucleotides: TGTGCCAGCAGATGCGGGACAGGGGGTTTAGTGGGTGAAAAACTGTCTTTT. The encoded protein is CASRCGTGGLVGEKLSF.

Only a few counts were recorded for this clonotype. The CDR3 loop reads CASSSKGSQETQYF. Here the CDR3 DNA reads TGCGCCAGCAGCTCGAAGGGAAGCCAAGAGACCCAGTACTTC. V is TRBV5-1 and J is TRBJ2-5; D is undetermined. CDR1 SGHRS and CDR2 YFSETQ come from the germline V gene. The ends were cut back, 3 bases at V and 1 base at J, with 10 bases in the middle. The CDR3 totals 14 residues.

Remarks on this clonotype: This CDR3 fails to terminate in the conserved phenylalanine or tryptophan, so it likely reflects a read error. The chain employs TRBV6-6 and TRBJ2-2, with D perhaps matching TRBD1 or TRBD2 (5 bases each). Germline V gene data show CDR1 as MNHNY and CDR2 as SVGAGI (reference sequence). The CDR3 spans 14 residues. CDR3 sequence (DNA): TGTGCCAGCAGTTACCAGACGGACACCGGGAAGCTGTTTTGT. This gives the protein CASSYQTDTGKLFC.

Remarks on this clonotype: A read error may produce the germline difference seen at one junction end. The V and J genes are TRBV11-3 and TRBJ2-2; D possibly corresponds to TRBD2 (5 bases). CDR3 size: 15 residues. Germline V lookup: CDR1 SGHNT, CDR2 YENEEA. The CDR3: CVSGPGIGVTGELFF. The CDR3 DNA is TGTGTCAGCGGCCCCGGGATAGGAGTCACCGGGGAGCTGTTTTTT.

With respect to this clonotype: One end of the junction does not line up with germline, which may come from a read error. The rearrangement uses TRBV6-6 and TRBJ1-6; D is uncertain. Germline V gives CDR1 MNHNY, CDR2 SVGAGI (reference sequence). The CDR3 runs 17 residues. CDR3 loop: CTSSFDEGSSYNPPLHF. As DNA, the CDR3 is TGCACCAGCAGTTTTGATGAAGGGAGCTCCTATAATCCACCCCTCCACTTT.

This clonotype appeared many times. An end of the junction does not agree with germline; a read error may underlie this. The chain links TRBV10-3 to TRBJ2-5, with 9 bases aligning to TRBD2. Germline V gene data show CDR1 as ENHRY and CDR2 as SYGVKD. CDR3 length equals 16 residues. The CDR3 DNA sequence: TGTGCCGTCAGTGAGTCGGAGCTAGCGGGAAAAGAGACCCAGTACTTC. Translating it yields CAVSESELAGKETQYF.